This T cell receptor beta chain was identified in a study of blood T cells in healthy people across ages. The donors, healthy Caucasians from Russia, were aged roughly 6 to 100. It was approximately 10 milliliters of peripheral blood that were drawn from each donor. Isolating PBMCs gave at least 6.5 million of these cells per sample. PCR was performed a second time for about 6 to 12 cycles using a sample-barcoded 5' primer and a J-beta primer mix. A single record per CDR3 protein comes from TCRdb applying MiXCR to the 5' RACE reads. The table lists 800,000 or so distinct CDR3 sequences, more than 35% of them singletons. Germline CDR1 is KGHSH and CDR2 is LQKENI. V shed 2 bases and J shed 2 bases, with 13 bases lying between them. There are 17 residues in the CDR3.

The specimen sequenced was blood. V gene TRBV18 combines with J gene TRBJ2-6; D might be TRBD2 (5 bases). The source of this sequence is a man older than 75 in good health. The CDR3 DNA is TGTGCCAGCTCACCAAGGAAGACGGGGACTGGGGCCAACGTCCTGACTTTC. It specifies CASSPRKTGTGANVLTF.